These 5 T cell receptor beta chains were all obtained from the same sample, sequenced in a study of blood T cell repertoires in COVID-19. Measured with immunoSEQ multiplex PCR; TCRdb has only the in-frame clones, and not every one. The sample has tens of thousands of clones; around four fifths are singletons. Material: peripheral blood. The receptors derive from a man aged 60 to 69 with COVID-19, enrolled during active disease.

The chain combines TRBV18 with TRBJ1-5, with TRBD1 as a possible D gene (5 bases). Looked up from germline, CDR1 is KGHSH and CDR2 is LQKENI. This CDR3 spans 15 amino acids. V lost 2 bases to trimming and J lost 5 bases, with 13 bases between them. Written as DNA, the CDR3 is TGTGCCAGCTCACCAAACAGCGGGGCCCATCAGCCCCAGCATTTT. This sequence encodes CASSPNSGAHQPQHF.

CDR3 residues: CASSFATGYEQYF. Here the CDR3 DNA reads TGTGCCAGCAGCTTCGCGACAGGCTACGAGCAGTACTTC. This chain links TRBV7-7 with TRBJ2-7, with D possibly being TRBD1 (6 bases). The CDR3 has 13 amino acids. CDR1 SSHAT and CDR2 FNYEAQ come from the germline V gene (reference sequence). Trimming left V 3 bases short and J 3 bases short, with 9 bases between. The variable domain in full, completed from reference TRBV7-7 and TRBJ2-7, reads GAGVSQSPRYKVTKRGQDVTLRCDPISSHATLYWYQQALGQGPEFLTYFNYEAQPDKSGLPSDRFSAERPEGSISTLTIQRTEQRDSAMYRCASSFATGYEQYFGPGTRLTVT.

This sequence joins TRBV19 and TRBJ1-5; 12 bases match TRBD1. Germline loops: CDR1 LNHDA, CDR2 SQIVND (reference sequence). The ends lost 5 bases at V and 7 bases at J; junction bases unmatched: 9. The CDR3 extends over 16 amino acids. The CDR3 sequence: CASSFPGQGAKQPQHF. The CDR3 bases are TGTGCCAGTAGTTTCCCGGGACAGGGGGCGAAACAGCCCCAGCATTTT.

The sample holds a few counts of this clone. CDR3 loop: CASSWGPGTDLSGNTIYF. Here the CDR3 DNA reads TGTGCCAGCAGCTGGGGACCCGGGACAGACCTCTCTGGAAACACCATATATTTT. The chain is built from TRBV5-6 and TRBJ1-3, with 7 positions matching TRBD1. The length of the CDR3 is 18 residues. Germline trimming cut 3 bases from V and 0 bases from J; bases unmatched to any gene: 12. The germline gives CDR1 SGHDT, CDR2 YYEEEE.

The V call is TRBV15, the J call TRBJ1-3; no firm D call. This CDR3 is built from 14 residues. CDR1 is LNHNV and CDR2 is YYDKDF in the germline V gene (reference sequence). Trimming shortened V by 0 bases and J by 0 bases, and 3 bases separated the two germline ends. DNA of the CDR3: TGTGCCACCAGCAGAGATCTCTCTGGAAACACCATATATTTT. Its protein is CATSRDLSGNTIYF. Full variable domain (remainder filled in from reference TRBV15 and TRBJ1-3): DAMVIQNPRYQVTQFGKPVTLSCSQTLNHNVMYWYQQKSSQAPKLLFHYYDKDFNNEADTPDNFQSRRPNTSFCFLDIRSPGLGDTAMYLCATSRDLSGNTIYFGEGSWLTVV.